Listed here are 21 T cell receptor beta chains from one sample, sequenced in a study of blood T cells in healthy people across ages. Next came a second PCR, run for about 7 to 12 cycles, which used a sample-barcoded 5' primer along with a J-beta primer mix. TCRdb re-called the 5' RACE reads with MiXCR, one entry per CDR3 protein. The repertoire holds over 600,000 distinct CDR3 sequences, roughly 50% seen once, with roughly 24% in the top ten. The specimen sequenced was blood. The receptors stem from a man aged 35 to 55 in good health.

This clonotype showed up just once. V usage is TRBV9 and J usage is TRBJ2-7; 10 bases fit TRBD1. Germline V CDR1 and CDR2: SGDLS, YYNGEE. With 4 bases clipped from V and 3 bases from J, the junction kept 4 bases outside the gene matches. The CDR3 length is 14 residues. CDR3 sequence (DNA): TGTGCCAGCAGCATCCGGGACAGGGGCTACGAGCAGTACTTC. Amino acid sequence: CASSIRDRGYEQYF.

The table lists this clonotype with a few counts. The chain joins TRBV12-3 or TRBV12-4 to TRBJ2-2; 9 bases agree with TRBD2. This CDR3 spans 15 amino acids. With 3 bases clipped from V and 4 bases from J, the junction kept 3 bases outside the gene matches. CDR3 loop: CASSFVLAGTGELFF. In DNA form, the CDR3 reads TGTGCCAGCAGTTTTGTACTAGCGGGCACCGGGGAGCTGTTTTTT.

This sequence joins TRBV20-1 and TRBJ2-1; D could derive from TRBD1 or TRBD2 (5 bases each). The germline gives CDR1 DFQATT, CDR2 SNEGSKA (reference sequence). The CDR3 runs to 15 residues. The V gene lost 0 bases and the J gene lost 8 bases, with 17 bases spanning the gap. This CDR3 is CSARDLVGPDHEQFF. The CDR3 DNA reads TGCAGTGCTAGAGATCTTGTGGGACCCGACCATGAGCAGTTCTTC.

The chain couples TRBV6-4 to TRBJ2-6; no reliable D call. V was pared by 3 bases and J by 2 bases, with 5 bases between. The CDR3 totals 14 residues. The germline CDR1 and CDR2 sequences are MRHNA and SNTAGT. CDR3: CASSEAPGANVLTF. The DNA for the CDR3 is TGTGCCAGCAGTGAAGCTCCTGGGGCCAACGTCCTGACTTTC.

The V gene is TRBV5-1, the J gene TRBJ2-7; 13 nucleotides match TRBD2. The germline CDR1 and CDR2 sequences are SGHRS and YFSETQ. V lost 3 bases, J lost 3 bases, and 3 bases stayed unmatched. The CDR3 extends over 15 amino acids. Here the CDR3 reads CASSWTSGRVYEQYF. The CDR3 nucleotides are TGCGCCAGCAGCTGGACTAGCGGGAGAGTCTACGAGCAGTACTTC.

V and J are TRBV19 and TRBJ1-2; the D is unclear. Germline V gene data show CDR1 as LNHDA and CDR2 as SQIVND (reference sequence). Deletions cut 3 bases from V and 4 bases from J, with 12 bases between. The CDR3 has 14 residues. CDR3 protein: CASSIIEGLYGYTF. The DNA for the CDR3 is TGTGCCAGTAGTATTATTGAGGGCCTCTATGGCTACACCTTC. The entire variable domain, with the rest obtained from reference TRBV19 and TRBJ1-2, is as follows: DGGITQSPKYLFRKEGQNVTLSCEQNLNHDAMYWYRQDPGQGLRLIYYSQIVNDFQKGDIAEGYSVSREKKESFPLTVTSAQKNPTAFYLCASSIIEGLYGYTFGSGTRLTVV.

The rearrangement joins TRBV20-1 to TRBJ1-2, with D unclear. Germline CDR1 is DFQATT and CDR2 is SNEGSKA (reference sequence). The CDR3 runs 16 residues. Trimming cost V 1 base and J 3 bases, with 18 bases left between them. Here the CDR3 DNA reads TGCAGTGCTAGAGGGGGTGCGGTCGGTCTCCACTATGGCTACACCTTC. Translation gives CSARGGAVGLHYGYTF.

V is TRBV15 and J is TRBJ2-2; no definite D call. The CDR3 runs 14 residues. V lost 8 bases to trimming and J lost 1 base, with 11 bases between them. Germline V CDR1 and CDR2: LNHNV, YYDKDF (reference sequence). CDR3 DNA: TGTGCCACCGGGTATAACGGGAACACCGGGGAGCTGTTTTTT. Its translation is CATGYNGNTGELFF.

On this clonotype itself: The junction shows a germline mismatch at one end, possibly a read error. CDR3 amino acids: CASAPDEQPQHF. The CDR3 coding sequence is TGTGCCAGCGCACCGGATGAACAGCCCCAGCATTTT. The rearrangement uses TRBV18 and TRBJ1-5; D remains ambiguous. CDR1 and CDR2 (germline): KGHSH, LQKENI. CDR3 length: 12 amino acids.

V and J are TRBV11-3 and TRBJ2-3; D call uncertain. The CDR3 is made up of 11 amino acids. In germline, CDR1 is SGHNT, CDR2 YENEEA. V lost 4 bases to trimming and J lost 7 bases, with 6 bases between them. The CDR3: CASSSSYTQYF. In DNA, the CDR3 is TGTGCCAGCAGCTCCAGTTATACGCAGTATTTT.

The gene calls are TRBV3-1 and TRBJ2-3; either TRBD1 or TRBD2 may fit D (5 bases each). The V end lost 4 bases, the J end lost 1 base, and 21 bases lay between the germline ends. Germline values: CDR1 LGHDT, CDR2 YNNKEL (reference sequence). This CDR3 region has 18 residues. Written as DNA, the CDR3 is TGTGCCAGCAGCCGGAAAAAACCACGAGGGGTGGGCACAGATACGCAGTATTTT. It yields the protein CASSRKKPRGVGTDTQYF.

This clonotype was observed at least ten times. The chain joins TRBV9 to TRBJ2-7; the match to TRBD1 covers 9 bases. The CDR3 extends over 15 amino acids. Looked up from germline, CDR1 is SGDLS and CDR2 is YYNGEE. Unmatched junction bases numbered 8, after V lost 4 bases and J lost 3 bases. The CDR3 DNA follows: TGTGCCAGCAGCTTTTTTGAGGGACAGGGCTACGAGCAGTACTTC. Translating gives CASSFFEGQGYEQYF.

J is TRBJ2-1 and V is TRBV7-3; no firm D call. The CDR3 runs 15 residues. V was clipped by 3 bases and J by 0 bases, with 9 bases between them. Germline V lookup: CDR1 SGHTA, CDR2 FQGTGA. The CDR3 loop is CASSFAANSYNEQFF. The CDR3 DNA reads TGTGCCAGCAGCTTCGCAGCAAACTCCTACAATGAGCAGTTCTTC.

This clonotype was found a few times. The chain recombines TRBV14 with TRBJ2-5; 8 bases align to TRBD2. The V gene's germline CDR1 is SGHDN and CDR2 FVKESK. The CDR3 length is 16 residues. Trimming removed 0 bases from V and 6 bases from J; junction bases left unmatched: 9. The CDR3 sequence: CASSQEGTRAHQTQYF. Here the CDR3 DNA reads TGTGCCAGCAGCCAAGAGGGGACTAGAGCTCACCAGACCCAGTACTTC.

V usage is TRBV6-1 and J usage is TRBJ2-3, with no clear D. The V end lost 1 base, the J end lost 14 bases, and 10 bases lay between the germline ends. Germline lookup yields CDR1 MNHNS and CDR2 SASEGT. This CDR3 spans 11 amino acids. The CDR3 DNA follows: TGTGCCAGCAGTGAAGGGCCTCTACGGTATTTT. Protein: CASSEGPLRYF.

The rearrangement uses TRBV28 and TRBJ2-3, with TRBD2 identical over 7 bases. CDR3 length: 14 amino acids. The V segment lost 7 bases and the J segment 2 bases; nucleotides outside the gene matches: 6. The germline V gene has CDR1 MDHEN and CDR2 SYDVKM. CDR3 amino acids: CASNRAGNTDTQYF. The CDR3 DNA sequence: TGTGCCAGCAACCGAGCGGGGAACACAGATACGCAGTATTTT.

This chain joins TRBV20-1 and TRBJ2-5, with D perhaps matching TRBD1 (6 bases). Trimming cost V 0 bases and J 2 bases, with 10 bases left between them. This CDR3 has 14 residues. From germline, CDR1 is DFQATT and CDR2 SNEGSKA (reference sequence). The CDR3 DNA follows: TGCAGTGCTAGAGATGGGGGACAACAAGAGACCCAGTACTTC. The encoded protein is CSARDGGQQETQYF.

This clonotype was observed a few times. The chain links TRBV9 to TRBJ1-5; D remains unclear. Trimming took 2 bases from V and 5 from J, leaving 14 bases between them. The CDR3 contains 15 residues. Germline V gives CDR1 SGDLS, CDR2 YYNGEE. CDR3 protein: CASSVAPETHQPQHF. The CDR3 nucleotides read TGTGCCAGCAGCGTGGCCCCGGAAACCCATCAGCCCCAGCATTTT.

The chain has TRBV5-1 and TRBJ2-5, with D unclear. The length of the CDR3 is 14 residues. Germline CDR1 and CDR2: SGHRS and YFSETQ. Trimming took off 0 bases at V and 11 bases at J, with 17 bases between the two ends. The CDR3: CASSLGVGYNEQYF. The CDR3 region has the DNA TGCGCCAGCAGCTTGGGAGTGGGTTACAATGAGCAGTACTTC.

This chain links TRBV29-1 with TRBJ2-5, with 9 bases lining up with TRBD2. From germline, CDR1 is SQVTM and CDR2 ANQGSEA. The J segment lost 2 bases and the V segment lost 2 bases, leaving 3 bases of the junction unmatched. The CDR3 runs to 14 residues. In DNA, the CDR3 is TGCAGCGTTGAATCTAGCGGGAATCAAGAGACCCAGTACTTC. Translation gives CSVESSGNQETQYF. The whole variable domain, filled in from reference TRBV29-1 and TRBJ2-5, reads SAVISQKPSRDICQRGTSLTIQCQVDSQVTMMFWYRQQPGQSLTLIATANQGSEATYESGFVIDKFPISRPNLTFSTLTVSNMSPEDSSIYLCSVESSGNQETQYFGPGTRLLVL.

The genes are TRBV5-1 and TRBJ2-4; TRBD1 is a possible D gene (6 bases). Germline V lookup: CDR1 SGHRS, CDR2 YFSETQ. Trimming removed 4 bases at V and 9 bases at J, with 11 bases between. The CDR3 is 12 amino acids. The CDR3: CASSRDRSIQYF. In nucleotides, the CDR3 is TGCGCCAGCAGCCGAGACAGGTCCATTCAGTACTTC.